This T cell receptor (beta chain) was observed in a study of blood T cell repertoires in COVID-19. Background on the study: Acute and convalescent COVID-19 samples came from the United States, Italy and Spain.

In the source study's methods: From reference gene primer amplification, estimates of nucleated cell counts were derived. The protocol was immunoSEQ multiplex PCR, while the TCRdb copy is restricted to in-frame clones and leaves out a portion. For V, J and clone size, that table is used; D and trimming come from the DNA. This table holds approximately 150,000 clones, roughly nine tenths found once. Per germline, CDR1 SQVTM and CDR2 ANQGSEA. This CDR3 contains 13 residues. Deletions cut 4 bases from V and 2 bases from J, with 12 bases between. Sequencing used peripheral blood. The receptor comes from a human donor in a cohort sampled during active COVID-19. V is TRBV29-1 and J is TRBJ2-7; D might be TRBD2 (5 bases). The DNA for the CDR3 is TGCAGCGTTGCCCCCGGGGTGCCCTACGAGCAGTACTTC. Protein: CSVAPGVPYEQYF.